This T cell receptor (beta chain) was recovered during a study of blood T cell repertoires in COVID-19. Turning to the study itself: Donors in the United States, Italy and Spain gave samples during acute or convalescent COVID-19. The cDNA or gDNA used as material had been derived from T cells, B-cell-depleted T cells, or PBMCs.

Study processing details: Amplifying reference gene primers gave estimates of nucleated cell counts. Clones were sequenced by immunoSEQ multiplex PCR, and TCRdb holds only the in-frame ones, with some missing. The V and J calls and the clone size are those of that table, but D and trimming were determined from the DNA. The profile shows roughly 230,000 clones, roughly 81% of them singletons. The sequenced sample consisted of peripheral blood. The clonotype was recovered from a man aged 35 to 55 with acute or convalescent COVID-19.

CDR3 in amino acids: CASFWSGIGYTF. The CDR3, as DNA: TGTGCCAGCTTCTGGTCCGGTATAGGCTACACCTTC. The gene calls are TRBV6-6 and TRBJ1-2; no firm D call. CDR3 length: 12 residues. V gave up 8 bases and J gave up 8 bases, with 15 bases separating them. CDR1 and CDR2 (germline): MNHNY, SVGAGI (reference sequence).